These T cell receptor beta chains were read from a single sample in a study of shared clonotypes between healthy human individuals. Profiling relied on immunoSEQ multiplex PCR, and the TCRdb table lists in-frame clones only, not all of them. The sample has hundreds of thousands of clones, less than 98% seen once. The source material was naive CD4+ T cells sorted from blood. The receptor set was obtained from a woman aged 25 to 39 in good health. The CDR3 runs from the conserved cysteine through the conserved F or W. The order of the fields is V gene, clone size, D gene, CDR3 length, J gene, CDR3 DNA, CDR3 protein. A D gene is named only where the DNA matches it firmly. For some rows the clone size is stated as once, few or many, or as a class when expanded; others skip it.

TRBV5-1	.	.	14	TRBJ2-5	TGCGCCAGCAGCCTGGTCCCAGGGTCGGAGACCCAGTACTTC	CASSLVPGSETQYF
TRBV19	.	TRBD2	15	TRBJ2-3	TGTGCCAGTAGTGTACCCGGGACTAACACAGATACGCAGTATTTT	CASSVPGTNTDTQYF
TRBV6-1	.	.	16	TRBJ1-3	TGTGCCAGCAGTGAAGCGGCTGCGGGCCTTGGAAACACCATATATTTT	CASSEAAAGLGNTIYF
TRBV6-6	.	TRBD1	15	TRBJ1-4	TGTGCCAGCAGTTACTCGTGGCAGGGGGGTGAAAAACTGTTTTTT	CASSYSWQGGEKLFF
TRBV28	.	.	14	TRBJ1-4	TGTGCCAGCAGTGAGTTGAGGGTAAATGAAAAACTGTTTTTT	CASSELRVNEKLFF
TRBV7-6	.	.	15	TRBJ2-2	TGTGCCAGCAGCGAAGGGGGGGGCTTCGCCGGGGAGCTGTTTTTT	CASSEGGGFAGELFF
TRBV27	.	TRBD2	15	TRBJ2-7	TGTGCCAGCAGTCCTACCGGGACTAGGCTCTACGAGCAGTACTTC	CASSPTGTRLYEQYF
TRBV5-1	once	.	14	TRBJ2-1	TGCGCCAGCAGCTGGACGATCGGGGACAATGAGCAGTTCTTC	CASSWTIGDNEQFF
TRBV14	.	.	17	TRBJ2-6	TGTGCCAGCAGCCAAGGACCGGGTGTCTCCGGGGCCAACGTCCTGACTTTC	CASSQGPGVSGANVLTF
TRBV10-3	once	.	15	TRBJ2-3	TGTGCCACGGGCCGCGGCGGCCCTAGCACAGATACGCAGTATTTT	CATGRGGPSTDTQYF
TRBV6-1	.	.	13	TRBJ1-5	TGTGCCAGCAGTGCCCAGGGCAATCAGCCCCAGCATTTT	CASSAQGNQPQHF
TRBV9	few	TRBD2	16	TRBJ2-3	TGTGCCAGCAGCGTAGGGACTAGCGGGAGCACAGATACGCAGTATTTT	CASSVGTSGSTDTQYF
TRBV11-2	.	TRBD1	17	TRBJ1-2	TGTGCCAGCAGCTTATGGACAGGGGGCCGCGGCGACTATGGCTACACCTTC	CASSLWTGGRGDYGYTF
TRBV27	.	TRBD2	16	TRBJ2-1	TGTGCCAGCAGTTTATCGAGGACTAGCGGGAGGCTTGAGCAGTTCTTC	CASSLSRTSGRLEQFF
TRBV11-2	.	.	15	TRBJ2-7	TGTGCCAGCAGCTCCCCGCGGGACGCCGCCTACGAGCAGTACTTC	CASSSPRDAAYEQYF
TRBV18	.	.	16	TRBJ1-4	TGTGCCAGCTCACCACGCGGGCCCTCAACTAATGAAAAACTGTTTTTT	CASSPRGPSTNEKLFF
TRBV7-9	once	.	14	TRBJ2-5	TGTGCCAGCAGCTTAGGAGGCCTGAGGGAGACCCAGTACTTC	CASSLGGLRETQYF
TRBV13	.	.	17	TRBJ2-3	TGTGCCAGCAGCACGCGGGGCAGGGCTACTAGCACAGATACGCAGTATTTT	CASSTRGRATSTDTQYF
TRBV28	.	TRBD1	14	TRBJ2-3	TGTGCCAGCAGTTTCGGGACAGTGATGCATACGCAGTATTTT	CASSFGTVMHTQYF
TRBV11-1	few	.	12	TRBJ1-1	TGTGCCAGCAGCTTAGATGCGACTGAAGCTTTCTTT	CASSLDATEAFF
TRBV10-3	.	.	12	TRBJ2-7	TGTGCCATCAGTGAACACCTCTACGAGCAGTACTTC	CAISEHLYEQYF
TRBV27	.	TRBD2	16	TRBJ2-7	TGTGCCAGCAGTTATAAGCGGGAGCCAATTTCCTACGAGCAGTACTTC	CASSYKREPISYEQYF
TRBV7-3	.	.	13	TRBJ1-5	TGTGCCAGCAGCACCCAGGACGGGGGTCCCCAGCATTTT	CASSTQDGGPQHF
TRBV28	.	.	14	TRBJ1-2	TGTGCCAGCAGTTTAACTACAGGCTCGTCTGGCTACACCTTC	CASSLTTGSSGYTF
TRBV11-2	.	TRBD2	15	TRBJ2-1	TGTGCCAGCAGCTTAGATATAGCGGGGGGGAATGAGCAGTTCTTC	CASSLDIAGGNEQFF
TRBV9	.	.	14	TRBJ2-1	TGTGCCAGCAGTTCTCGGGAGCGTTACAATGAGCAGTTCTTC	CASSSRERYNEQFF
TRBV29-1	once	.	12	TRBJ2-7	TGCAGCGTTGATTTAGGAGGCTACGAGCAGTACTTC	CSVDLGGYEQYF
TRBV2	.	.	12	TRBJ1-5	TGTGCCAGCAGTGGTGACGGTCAGCCCCAGCATTTT	CASSGDGQPQHF
TRBV10-3	.	.	13	TRBJ2-7	TGTGCCATCAGTTTAAGCGGAGGCTACGAGCAGTACTTC	CAISLSGGYEQYF
TRBV5-1	.	.	14	TRBJ2-1	TGCGCCAGCAGCCTCGGAGGGGGCAAGGATGAGCAGTTCTTC	CASSLGGGKDEQFF
TRBV28	.	.	15	TRBJ1-5	TGTGCCAGCAGTTTAGGAGGGGTGGGCAATCAGCCCCAGCATTTT	CASSLGGVGNQPQHF
TRBV7-9	.	.	14	TRBJ1-4	TGTGCCAGCAGCACCGGAACAGTCTTTGAAAAACTGTTTTTT	CASSTGTVFEKLFF
TRBV11-2	.	TRBD1	16	TRBJ1-2	TGTGCCAGCAGCTTAGGGCGACAGGGGGCGACTCTCGGCTACACCTTC	CASSLGRQGATLGYTF
TRBV27	.	.	14	TRBJ1-2	TGTGCCAGCAGCCGGCAGCCCGGGAACTATGGCTACACCTTC	CASSRQPGNYGYTF
TRBV19	.	.	13	TRBJ2-3	TGTGCCAGTAGTACTAGCACTTCAGATACGCAGTATTTT	CASSTSTSDTQYF
TRBV28	.	TRBD2	13	TRBJ2-7	TGTGCCAGCTCCACTAGCGGAATCTACGAGCAGTACTTC	CASSTSGIYEQYF
TRBV5-6	.	.	16	TRBJ2-6	TGTGCCAGCAGCTGGGGGCCGGTAACTGGGGCCAACGTCCTGACTTTC	CASSWGPVTGANVLTF
TRBV7-8	.	.	15	TRBJ2-3	TGTGCCAGCAGCTCGAAAAGAAGTGGCGCAGATACGCAGTATTTT	CASSSKRSGADTQYF
TRBV11-3	.	TRBD2	15	TRBJ2-1	TGTGCCAGCAGCGTAAGCGGGAGTACCTACAATGAGCAGTTCTTC	CASSVSGSTYNEQFF
TRBV6-5	.	TRBD2	15	TRBJ2-1	TGTGCCAGCAGTTACTCGGGCACCGGGGGGAATGAGCAGTTCTTC	CASSYSGTGGNEQFF